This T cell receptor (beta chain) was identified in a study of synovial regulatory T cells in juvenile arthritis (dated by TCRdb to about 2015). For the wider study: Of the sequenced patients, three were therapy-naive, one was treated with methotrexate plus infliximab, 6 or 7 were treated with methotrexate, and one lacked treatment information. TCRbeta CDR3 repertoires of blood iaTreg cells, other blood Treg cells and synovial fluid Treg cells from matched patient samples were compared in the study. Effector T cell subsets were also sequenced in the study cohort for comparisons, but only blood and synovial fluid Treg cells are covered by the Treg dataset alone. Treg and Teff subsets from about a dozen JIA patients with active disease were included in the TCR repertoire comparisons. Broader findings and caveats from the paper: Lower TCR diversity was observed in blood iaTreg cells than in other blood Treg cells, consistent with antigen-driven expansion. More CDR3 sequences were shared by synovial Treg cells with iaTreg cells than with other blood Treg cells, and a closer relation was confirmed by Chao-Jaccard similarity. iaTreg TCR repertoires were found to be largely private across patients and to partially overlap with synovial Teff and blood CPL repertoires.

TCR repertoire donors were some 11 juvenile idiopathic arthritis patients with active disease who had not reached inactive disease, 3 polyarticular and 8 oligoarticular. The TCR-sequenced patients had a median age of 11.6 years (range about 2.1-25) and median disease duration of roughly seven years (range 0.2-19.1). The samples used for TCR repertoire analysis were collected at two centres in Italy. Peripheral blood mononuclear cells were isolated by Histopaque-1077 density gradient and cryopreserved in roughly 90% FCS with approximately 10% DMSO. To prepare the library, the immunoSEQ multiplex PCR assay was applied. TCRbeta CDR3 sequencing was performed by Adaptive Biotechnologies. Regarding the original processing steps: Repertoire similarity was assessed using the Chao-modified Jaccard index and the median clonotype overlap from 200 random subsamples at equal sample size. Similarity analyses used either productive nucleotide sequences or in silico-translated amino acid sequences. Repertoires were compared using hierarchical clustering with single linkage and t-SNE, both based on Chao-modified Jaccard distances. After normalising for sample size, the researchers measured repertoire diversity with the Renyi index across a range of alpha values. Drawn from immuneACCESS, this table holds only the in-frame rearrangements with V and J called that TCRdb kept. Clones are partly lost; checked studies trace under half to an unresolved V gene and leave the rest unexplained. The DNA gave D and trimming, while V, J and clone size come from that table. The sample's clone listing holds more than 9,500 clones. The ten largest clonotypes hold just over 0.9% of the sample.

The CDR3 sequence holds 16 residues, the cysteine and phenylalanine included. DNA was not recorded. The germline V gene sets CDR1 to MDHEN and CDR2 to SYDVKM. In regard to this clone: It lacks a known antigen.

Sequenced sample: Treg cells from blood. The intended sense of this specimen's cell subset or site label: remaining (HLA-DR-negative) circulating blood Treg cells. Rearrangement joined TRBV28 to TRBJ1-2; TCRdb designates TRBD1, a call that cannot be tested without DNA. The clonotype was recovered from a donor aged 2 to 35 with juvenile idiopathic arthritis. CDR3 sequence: CASSTYRGVSNYGYTF.